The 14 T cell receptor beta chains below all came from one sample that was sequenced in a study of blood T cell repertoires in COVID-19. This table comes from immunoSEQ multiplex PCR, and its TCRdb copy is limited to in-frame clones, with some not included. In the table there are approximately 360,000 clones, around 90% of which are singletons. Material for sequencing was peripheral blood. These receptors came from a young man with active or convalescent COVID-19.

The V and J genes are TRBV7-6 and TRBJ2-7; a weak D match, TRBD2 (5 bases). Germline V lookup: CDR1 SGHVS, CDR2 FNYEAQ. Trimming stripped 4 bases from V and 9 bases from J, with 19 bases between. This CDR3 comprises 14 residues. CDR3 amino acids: CASSSSAGLTVQYF. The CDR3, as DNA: TGTGCCAGCAGCTCCTCTGCGGGCCTTACTGTGCAGTACTTC. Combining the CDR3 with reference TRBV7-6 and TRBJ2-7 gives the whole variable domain GAGVSQSPRYKVTKRGQDVALRCDPISGHVSLYWYRQALGQGPEFLTYFNYEAQQDKSGLPNDRFSAERPEGSISTLTIQRTEQRDSAMYRCASSSSAGLTVQYFGPGTRLTVT.

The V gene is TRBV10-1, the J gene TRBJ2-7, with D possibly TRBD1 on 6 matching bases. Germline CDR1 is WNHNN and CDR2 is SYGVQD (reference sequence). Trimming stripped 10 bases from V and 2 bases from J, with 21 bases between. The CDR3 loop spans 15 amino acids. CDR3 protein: CATQHLTGLPYEQYF. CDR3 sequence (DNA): TGCGCCACCCAACACCTGACAGGCCTACCCTACGAGCAGTACTTC.

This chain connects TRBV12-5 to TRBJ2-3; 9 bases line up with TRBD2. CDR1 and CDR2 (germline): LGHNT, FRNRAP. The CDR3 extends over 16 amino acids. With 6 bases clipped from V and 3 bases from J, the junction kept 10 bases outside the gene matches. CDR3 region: CASGHLLAGKTDTQYF. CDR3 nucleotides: TGTGCTAGTGGCCACCTCCTAGCGGGAAAAACAGATACGCAGTATTTT.

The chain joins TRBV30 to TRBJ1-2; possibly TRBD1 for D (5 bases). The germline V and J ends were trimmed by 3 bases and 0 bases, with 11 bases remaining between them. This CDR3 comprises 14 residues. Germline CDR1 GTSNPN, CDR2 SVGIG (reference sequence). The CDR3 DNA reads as TGTGCCTGGAGCAGGGAAAAAGCTAACTATGGCTACACCTTC. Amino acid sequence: CAWSREKANYGYTF.

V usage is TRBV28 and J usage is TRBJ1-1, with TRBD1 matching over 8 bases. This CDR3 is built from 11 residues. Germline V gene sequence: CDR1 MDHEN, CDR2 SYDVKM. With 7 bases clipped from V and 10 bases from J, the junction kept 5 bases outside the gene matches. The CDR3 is CASTSDRGAFF. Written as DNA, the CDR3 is TGTGCCAGCACCTCAGACAGGGGAGCTTTCTTT.

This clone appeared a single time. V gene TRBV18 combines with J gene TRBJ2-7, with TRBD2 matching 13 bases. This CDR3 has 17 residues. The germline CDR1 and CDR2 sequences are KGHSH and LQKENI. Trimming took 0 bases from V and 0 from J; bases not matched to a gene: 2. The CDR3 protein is CASSPPTSGGLSYEQYF. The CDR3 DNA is TGTGCCAGCTCACCACCGACTAGCGGGGGGCTCTCCTACGAGCAGTACTTC.

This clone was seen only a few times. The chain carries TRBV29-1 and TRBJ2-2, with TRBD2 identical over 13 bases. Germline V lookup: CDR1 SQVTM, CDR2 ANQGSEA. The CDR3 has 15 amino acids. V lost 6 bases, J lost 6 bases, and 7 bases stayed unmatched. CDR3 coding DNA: TGCAGCGTCGCACTAGCGGGAGGGCCCGCCGGGGAGCTGTTTTTT. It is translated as CSVALAGGPAGELFF.

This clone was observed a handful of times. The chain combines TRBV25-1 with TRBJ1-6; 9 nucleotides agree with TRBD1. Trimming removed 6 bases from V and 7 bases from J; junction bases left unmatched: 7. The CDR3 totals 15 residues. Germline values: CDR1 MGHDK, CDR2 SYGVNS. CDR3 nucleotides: TGTGCCAGCAGACCACAGGGGGCCCGGAATTCACCCCTCCACTTT. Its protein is CASRPQGARNSPLHF.

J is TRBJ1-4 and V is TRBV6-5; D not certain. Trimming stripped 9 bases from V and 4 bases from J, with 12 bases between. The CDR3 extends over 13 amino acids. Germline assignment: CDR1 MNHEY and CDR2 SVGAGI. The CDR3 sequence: CASENTVNEKLFF. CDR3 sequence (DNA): TGTGCCAGTGAAAACACAGTTAATGAAAAACTGTTTTTT.

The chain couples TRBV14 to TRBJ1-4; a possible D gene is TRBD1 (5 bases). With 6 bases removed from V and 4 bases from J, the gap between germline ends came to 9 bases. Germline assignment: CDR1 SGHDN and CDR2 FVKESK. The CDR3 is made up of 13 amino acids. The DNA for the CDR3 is TGTGCCAGCAGTTCGGGGGGTAATGAAAAACTGTTTTTT. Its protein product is CASSSGGNEKLFF. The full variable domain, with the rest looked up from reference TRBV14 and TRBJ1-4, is EAGVTQFPSHSVIEKGQTVTLRCDPISGHDNLYWYRRVMGKEIKFLLHFVKESKQDESGMPNNRFLAERTGGTYSTLKVQPAELEDSGVYFCASSSGGNEKLFFGSGTQLSVL.

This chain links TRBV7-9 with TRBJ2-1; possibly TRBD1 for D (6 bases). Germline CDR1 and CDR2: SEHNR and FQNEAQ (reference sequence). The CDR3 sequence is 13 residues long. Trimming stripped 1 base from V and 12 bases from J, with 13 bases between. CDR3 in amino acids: CASSLEEDSWQFF. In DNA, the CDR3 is TGTGCCAGCAGCTTAGAAGAGGACAGCTGGCAGTTCTTC.

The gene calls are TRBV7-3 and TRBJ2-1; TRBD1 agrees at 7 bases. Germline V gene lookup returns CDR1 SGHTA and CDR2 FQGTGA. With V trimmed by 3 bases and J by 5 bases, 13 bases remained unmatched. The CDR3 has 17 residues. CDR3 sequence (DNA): TGTGCCAGCAGCTTGTATTCCCGACAGGGACAACACAATGAGCAGTTCTTC. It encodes CASSLYSRQGQHNEQFF.

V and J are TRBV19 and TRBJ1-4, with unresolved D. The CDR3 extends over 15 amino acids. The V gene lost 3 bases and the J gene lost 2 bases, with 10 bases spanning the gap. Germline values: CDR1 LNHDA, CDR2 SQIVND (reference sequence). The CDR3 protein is CASSIGAKTNEKLFF. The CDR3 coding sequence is TGTGCCAGTAGTATTGGTGCGAAGACTAATGAAAAACTGTTTTTT.

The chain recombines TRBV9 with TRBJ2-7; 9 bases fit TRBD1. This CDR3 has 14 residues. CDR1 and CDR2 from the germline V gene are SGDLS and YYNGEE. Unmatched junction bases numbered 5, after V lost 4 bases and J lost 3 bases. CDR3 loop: CASSRTGELYEQYF. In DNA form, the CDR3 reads TGTGCCAGCAGCCGGACAGGGGAACTCTACGAGCAGTACTTC.